This entry describes one TCR beta chain. Antigen: not known. Clones were sequenced by immunoSEQ multiplex PCR, and TCRdb holds only the in-frame ones, with some missing. The data show 130,000 to 150,000 clones, around nine tenths seen once. The sample originates from a study of T cell responses to AZD1222 COVID-19 vaccine. Study background: Doses given second, at about 4 or about 12 weeks, were pooled. Study-wide points: A reported finding is that nearly half of spike-specific TCRs target unmutated variant regions. Repertoires were collected only later (after the peak T cell response had occurred). Among AZD1222 vaccinees, only five to seven were seropositive at baseline.

Between the trimmed V and J ends, which lost 0 bases and 3 bases, there was a span of 29 bases. The CDR3 totals 21 residues. CDR1 and CDR2 from the germline V gene are LGHDT and YNNKEL (reference sequence). The TCR sequence derives from an adult in good health. The chain combines TRBV3-1 (or the pseudogene TRBV3-2) with TRBJ1-2, with D possibly being TRBD1 (5 bases). The input for sequencing was peripheral blood, taken on day 0 of AZD1222 vaccination. The CDR3 sequence is CASSQDGRWWMVGVDHYGYTF. The CDR3 DNA sequence: TGTGCCAGCAGCCAAGATGGCCGTTGGTGGATGGTGGGGGTAGATCACTATGGCTACACCTTC.